This entry lists 5 T cell receptor beta chains sequenced from one sample in a study of OX40 agonist ivuxolimab in advanced cancers. Sequencing was performed with immunoSEQ multiplex PCR; in TCRdb, only in-frame clones are kept and a portion is missing. The sample contains over 55,000 clones, 85% to 95% of which appear only once. The sample was CD4+ or CD8+ T cells sorted from blood, taken in a trial of the OX40 agonist ivuxolimab. These receptors originate from an adult with an advanced solid tumor such as melanoma, head and neck, liver or kidney cancer.

Comment on this clone: This sample also contains other DNA sequences that code for the same CDR3. The CDR3 is CASSDWGSTDTQYF. In DNA form, the CDR3 reads TGTGCCAGCAGTGACTGGGGCTCGACAGATACGCAGTATTTT. This sequence joins TRBV6-4 and TRBJ2-3; D perhaps matches TRBD1 (5 bases). Per the germline V gene, CDR1 is MRHNA and CDR2 is SNTAGT. The CDR3 runs to 14 residues. The V gene lost 1 base and the J gene lost 3 bases, with 8 bases spanning the gap.

In the case of this clone: This sample also contains other DNA sequences that code for the same CDR3. The chain carries TRBV4-1 and TRBJ2-7; 8 bases align to TRBD1. The CDR3 is 14 amino acids. The J segment lost 2 bases and the V segment lost 3 bases, leaving 3 bases of the junction unmatched. CDR1 and CDR2 from the germline V gene are MGHRA and YSYEKL. CDR3 bases: TGCGCCAGCAGCCATGGACAGGGTCCCTACGAGCAGTACTTC. Translating it yields CASSHGQGPYEQYF.

The chain carries TRBV4-1 and TRBJ2-7; a possible D gene is TRBD2 (5 bases). The CDR3 runs 14 residues. Germline V gives CDR1 MGHRA, CDR2 YSYEKL. The V end was cut by 0 bases, the J end by 3 bases, with 9 bases between. The CDR3 loop is CASSQDEGDYEQYF. In DNA form, the CDR3 reads TGCGCCAGCAGCCAAGATGAGGGAGACTACGAGCAGTACTTC.

The genes are TRBV9 and TRBJ2-7, with D unresolved. This CDR3 contains 12 residues. V was trimmed by 3 bases and J by 7 bases, leaving 11 bases between them. Germline CDR1 and CDR2: SGDLS and YYNGEE. CDR3 DNA sequence: TGTGCCAGCAGCGCTGACTGGGGAGAGCAGTACTTC. Translation gives CASSADWGEQYF. The complete variable domain, with remaining parts taken from reference TRBV9 and TRBJ2-7, reads DSGVTQTPKHLITATGQRVTLRCSPRSGDLSVYWYQQSLDQGLQFLIQYYNGEERAKGNILERFSAQQFPDLHSELNLSSLELGDSALYFCASSADWGEQYFGPGTRLTVT.

CDR3 loop: CASGKEGVMVGTEAFF. CDR3 coding DNA: TGTGCCAGTGGGAAAGAGGGGGTCATGGTAGGCACTGAAGCTTTCTTT. The genes are TRBV19 and TRBJ1-1; tentative D call: TRBD1 (6 bases). Deletions cut 8 bases from V and 4 bases from J, with 23 bases between. The length of the CDR3 is 16 residues. The germline CDR1 and CDR2 sequences are LNHDA and SQIVND (reference sequence).